The entry below describes one TCR beta chain. The sample is drawn from a study of blood T cell repertoires in COVID-19. Across the study: Sites in the United States, Italy and Spain provided acute and convalescent COVID-19 samples.

V was clipped by 4 bases and J by 6 bases; unmatched bases: 1. Per germline, CDR1 SEHNR and CDR2 FQNEAQ (reference sequence). The CDR3 runs 12 residues. TCRdb keeps only in-frame clones here, not all; method: immunoSEQ multiplex PCR. Of about 84,000 clones listed, around 82% were seen once; the top ten hold approximately 37%. The sequenced sample was peripheral blood. This receptor was taken from a man of 80 years or more with active or convalescent COVID-19. The V and J genes are TRBV7-9 and TRBJ1-1; 8 bases fit TRBD1. CDR3 nucleotides: TGTGCCAGCAGCTGGACAGGGTCTGAAGCTTTCTTT. This translates into CASSWTGSEAFF.